The T cell receptor beta chain described here comes from a study of response to subunit inactivated influenza vaccine. Whole-study results and caveats: A suggestion made by the authors is that each seasonal influenza vaccination recruits few new T cells.

This clonotype was seen a few times. Its antigen is currently unknown. TCRdb redid the calling of the RT-PCR reads with MiXCR, one entry per CDR3 protein. The table lists around 710,000 distinct CDR3 sequences, about 15% of them singletons. The CDR3 has 16 residues. The V gene's germline CDR1 is LGHDT and CDR2 YNNKEL (reference sequence). Trimming took 6 bases from V and 1 from J; bases not matched to a gene: 7. The TCR originated in a man aged 45 to 65 who received an inactivated influenza vaccine. Here the sequenced sample was PBMCs from blood, taken 14 to 15 days before vaccination. The J gene is TRBJ1-5, the V gene TRBV3-1, with 9 bases identical to TRBD1. The CDR3 protein is CASSAGTGWSNQPQHF. The CDR3, as DNA: TGTGCCAGCAGTGCCGGGACAGGGTGGAGCAATCAGCCCCAGCATTTT.